Listed below are T cell receptor beta chains from one sample, sequenced in a study of T cells in Graves' hyperthyroidism and ophthalmopathy. From the multiplex PCR reads, TCRdb called clonotypes with MiXCR, one entry per CDR3 protein. The profile shows approximately 400,000 distinct CDR3 sequences, about 15% of them singletons. Sequenced input: blood. These receptor sequences come from a woman in her late teens or twenties with Graves' hyperthyroidism. CDR3s include the opening cysteine and the closing phenylalanine or tryptophan. D genes are given only for firm matches. Clone size appears in some rows only: once, few, many, or a class for an expanded clone.

V gene	clone size	J gene	D gene	CDR3 protein	CDR3 DNA
TRBV4-1	many	TRBJ2-7	TRBD2	CASSQSLGNGAGGHEQYF	TGCGCCAGCAGCCAAAGTCTGGGGAACGGGGCGGGAGGCCACGAGCAGTACTTC
TRBV12-3/TRBV12-4	many	TRBJ1-4	TRBD1	CASTRGQGPTNEKLFF	TGTGCCAGCACCCGGGGACAGGGCCCAACTAATGAAAAACTGTTTTTT
TRBV9	.	TRBJ2-3	TRBD2	CASSEGTGLAGDTQYF	TGTGCCAGCAGCGAGGGAACGGGACTAGCGGGAGATACGCAGTATTTT
TRBV3-1	.	TRBJ2-7	.	CASSPSVSYEQCF	TGTGCCAGCAGCCCAAGCGTATCCTACGAGCAGTGCTTC
TRBV20-1	many	TRBJ1-6	.	CSARWTSPQGNSPLHF	TGCAGTGCTAGATGGACTTCACCCCAGGGTAATTCACCCCTCCACTTT
TRBV20-1	few	TRBJ1-5	.	CSARDNGNLRNQPQHF	TGCAGTGCTAGAGATAATGGAAACCTTCGCAATCAGCCCCAGCATTTT
TRBV3-1	many	TRBJ2-5	TRBD2	CASGGLAGGETQYF	TGTGCCAGCGGTGGACTAGCGGGAGGGGAGACCCAGTACTTC
TRBV20-1	many	TRBJ2-5	TRBD2	CSALGLAAFQETQYF	TGCAGTGCACTAGGACTAGCGGCTTTTCAAGAGACCCAGTACTTC
TRBV5-1	many	TRBJ1-1	.	CASSLARGRTEAFF	TGCGCCAGCAGCTTGGCGAGAGGGCGGACTGAAGCTTTCTTT
TRBV2	many	TRBJ1-5	.	CASTGWSDQPQHF	TGTGCCAGCACCGGTTGGAGCGATCAGCCCCAGCATTTT
TRBV28	many	TRBJ2-7	.	CASSLLGGPSYEQYF	TGTGCCAGCAGTTTGCTAGGGGGACCTTCCTACGAGCAGTACTTC
TRBV28	many	TRBJ1-6	.	CASLGIYNSPLHF	TGTGCCAGCCTCGGGATCTATAATTCACCCCTCCACTTT
TRBV12-3/TRBV12-4	once	TRBJ1-3	.	CASSREVRHSGNTIYF	TGTGCCAGCAGCAGGGAGGTCAGGCACTCCGGAAACACCATATATTTT
TRBV6-5	many	TRBJ2-5	.	CASSYFGGRETQYF	TGTGCCAGCAGTTACTTCGGGGGCCGGGAGACCCAGTACTTC
TRBV11-2	.	TRBJ2-2	.	CASSVELAWTGELFF	TGTGCCAGCAGCGTAGAATTGGCTTGGACCGGGGAGCTGTTTTTT
TRBV6-1	many	TRBJ1-2	TRBD1	CASRLRRDRVDDYTF	TGTGCCAGCCGTTTAAGGCGGGACAGGGTTGATGACTACACCTTC
TRBV2	many	TRBJ2-7	.	CASSAWEVGGGEQYF	TGTGCCAGCAGCGCTTGGGAGGTCGGGGGCGGCGAGCAGTACTTC
TRBV7-9	.	TRBJ2-5	.	CASSLTVSRETQYF	TGTGCCAGCAGCTTGACAGTTTCTCGGGAGACCCAGTACTTC
TRBV19	many	TRBJ1-5	.	CASSSRRSGNQPQHF	TGTGCCAGTAGTTCTCGACGGAGTGGAAATCAGCCCCAGCATTTT
TRBV11-2	many	TRBJ2-5	TRBD2	CASSLNPSGGRGIQETQYF	TGTGCCAGCAGCTTAAACCCCAGCGGGGGACGAGGCATTCAAGAGACCCAGTACTTC
TRBV20-1	many	TRBJ2-7	.	CSAREVGAVQYF	TGCAGTGCTAGAGAGGTCGGCGCCGTGCAGTACTTC
TRBV20-1	.	TRBJ2-7	TRBD2	CSVPKRERSYEQYF	TGCAGTGTTCCGAAGCGGGAGAGAAGCTACGAGCAGTACTTC
TRBV19	few	TRBJ2-5	TRBD1	CASSEQGGETQYF	TGTGCCAGTAGCGAACAGGGGGGTGAGACCCAGTACTTC
TRBV28	many	TRBJ2-1	TRBD2	CASSFSGGGHNEQFF	TGTGCCAGCAGTTTCAGTGGGGGGGGACACAATGAGCAGTTCTTC
TRBV4-1	few	TRBJ2-1	.	CASSQGQGTYNEQFF	TGCGCCAGCAGCCAAGGGCAGGGCACCTACAATGAGCAGTTCTTC
TRBV10-3	many	TRBJ2-7	.	CAIRGDRSSYEQYF	TGTGCCATCAGGGGGGACCGGAGCTCCTACGAGCAGTACTTC
TRBV7-8	few	TRBJ2-1	TRBD1	CASSPPRGRDEQFF	TGTGCCAGCAGCCCGCCCAGGGGGCGGGATGAGCAGTTCTTC
TRBV7-8	many	TRBJ1-5	TRBD1	CASSSGQGGSGNQPQHF	TGTGCCAGCAGCTCCGGACAGGGTGGGTCGGGCAATCAGCCCCAGCATTTT
TRBV6-6	many	TRBJ1-5	.	CASSYSTPGNQPQHF	TGTGCCAGCAGTTACTCGACGCCTGGCAATCAGCCCCAGCATTTT
TRBV7-8	many	TRBJ1-2	.	CASSLKRDTGMGGYTF	TGTGCCAGCAGCTTGAAGAGGGACACGGGAATGGGGGGCTACACCTTC
TRBV20-1	many	TRBJ2-3	TRBD2	CSARDLAGLDTQYF	TGCAGTGCTAGAGATCTAGCGGGTCTAGATACGCAGTATTTT
TRBV12-3/TRBV12-4	few	TRBJ2-3	TRBD1	CASSLWAGGGTDTQYF	TGTGCCAGCAGTTTATGGGCAGGGGGAGGCACAGATACGCAGTATTTT
TRBV24-1	.	TRBJ2-5	TRBD1	CATSGQGEPQETQYF	TGTGCCACCAGTGGACAGGGGGAGCCCCAAGAGACCCAGTACTTC
TRBV20-1	many	TRBJ2-1	.	CSARDSKGYNEQFF	TGCAGTGCTAGGGACAGTAAGGGTTACAATGAGCAGTTCTTC
TRBV30	.	TRBJ1-1	TRBD1	CAWNRGRGSTEAFF	TGTGCCTGGAACAGGGGGCGCGGGAGCACTGAAGCTTTCTTT
TRBV9	.	TRBJ2-5	.	CASGVGQGNLGETQYF	TGTGCCAGCGGCGTAGGGCAGGGGAATCTTGGGGAGACCCAGTACTTC
TRBV18	few	TRBJ2-1	.	CASSPLPTQSSYNEQFF	TGTGCCAGCTCACCTCTACCGACTCAGAGCTCCTACAATGAGCAGTTCTTC
TRBV7-3	.	TRBJ2-2	TRBD1	CASSPNVGQGNTGELFF	TGTGCCAGCAGCCCAAACGTGGGACAGGGAAACACCGGGGAGCTGTTTTTT
TRBV29-1	many	TRBJ2-3	.	CSVGGPRVGDTQYF	TGCAGCGTTGGAGGGCCTAGGGTCGGGGATACGCAGTATTTT
TRBV29-1	.	TRBJ2-5	TRBD1	CSVGRTGRQETQYF	TGCAGCGTGGGCCGGACAGGGCGGCAAGAGACCCAGTACTTC
TRBV20-1	many	TRBJ2-3	.	CSARDTSTDTQYF	TGCAGTGCTAGAGATACAAGCACAGATACGCAGTATTTT
TRBV6-1	many	TRBJ1-2	.	CASSIDSYGYTF	TGTGCCAGCAGCATAGACAGCTATGGCTACACCTTC
TRBV4-3	few	TRBJ1-2	.	CASSPQEDRKYGYTF	TGCGCCAGCAGCCCACAGGAGGACAGAAAATATGGCTACACCTTC
TRBV12-3/TRBV12-4	many	TRBJ2-4	.	CASSPDTGKNIQYF	TGTGCCAGCAGTCCCGATACAGGGAAAAACATTCAGTACTTC
TRBV29-1	.	TRBJ2-7	.	CSVGGFREHYEQYF	TGCAGCGTTGGGGGGTTCAGAGAACACTACGAGCAGTACTTC
TRBV10-3	.	TRBJ1-5	.	CAISDLGGNQPQHF	TGTGCCATCAGTGACCTGGGGGGCAATCAGCCCCAGCATTTT
TRBV7-8	few	TRBJ1-3	.	CASSLRGPSSGNTIYF	TGTGCCAGCAGCTTGCGGGGGCCGAGCTCTGGAAACACCATATATTTT
TRBV18	many	TRBJ1-4	.	CASSPPLREKLFF	TGTGCCAGCTCACCACCGTTGCGGGAAAAACTGTTTTTT
TRBV12-3/TRBV12-4	.	TRBJ1-1	.	CAIQRQRNTEAFF	TGTGCCATCCAACGGCAAAGAAACACTGAAGCTTTCTTT
TRBV2	many	TRBJ2-7	.	CASSVLGEQYF	TGTGCCAGCAGTGTACTGGGCGAGCAGTACTTC
TRBV3-1	.	TRBJ2-7	.	CASSQEGGSAYEQYF	TGTGCCAGCAGCCAAGAGGGGGGTTCTGCCTACGAGCAGTACTTC
TRBV4-1	.	TRBJ2-5	TRBD2	CASSQKTSGNQETQYF	TGCGCCAGCAGCCAAAAGACTAGCGGGAATCAAGAGACCCAGTACTTC
TRBV5-1	many	TRBJ1-4	.	CASSLEGNEKLFF	TGCGCCAGCAGCTTGGAGGGAAATGAAAAACTGTTTTTT
TRBV15	.	TRBJ1-4	TRBD1	CATSHGTGGGEKLFF	TGTGCCACCAGCCATGGGACAGGGGGCGGTGAAAAACTGTTTTTT
TRBV29-1	many	TRBJ2-5	TRBD1	CSVDTTGIQETQYF	TGCAGCGTTGATACGACAGGGATCCAAGAGACCCAGTACTTC
TRBV9	.	TRBJ2-5	TRBD1	CASSGTGEETQYF	TGTGCCAGCAGCGGAACAGGGGAAGAGACCCAGTACTTC
TRBV20-1	.	TRBJ2-3	TRBD2	CSARGVGLAGGADTQYF	TGCAGTGCTAGAGGGGTAGGGCTAGCGGGGGGCGCAGATACGCAGTATTTT
TRBV7-2	many	TRBJ2-1	TRBD2	CASSYSGGAPYNEQFF	TGTGCCAGCAGCTATAGCGGGGGGGCGCCCTACAATGAGCAGTTCTTC